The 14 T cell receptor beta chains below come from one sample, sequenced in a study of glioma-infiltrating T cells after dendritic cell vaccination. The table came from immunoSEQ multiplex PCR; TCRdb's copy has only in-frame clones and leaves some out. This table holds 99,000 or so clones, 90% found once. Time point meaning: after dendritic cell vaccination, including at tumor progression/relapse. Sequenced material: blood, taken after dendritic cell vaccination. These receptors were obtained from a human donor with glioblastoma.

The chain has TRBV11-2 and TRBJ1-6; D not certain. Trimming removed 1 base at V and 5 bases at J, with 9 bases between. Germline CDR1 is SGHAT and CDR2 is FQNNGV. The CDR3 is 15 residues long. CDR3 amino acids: CASSLGAGDNSPLHF. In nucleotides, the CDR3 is TGTGCCAGCAGCTTAGGGGCAGGCGATAATTCACCCCTCCACTTT.

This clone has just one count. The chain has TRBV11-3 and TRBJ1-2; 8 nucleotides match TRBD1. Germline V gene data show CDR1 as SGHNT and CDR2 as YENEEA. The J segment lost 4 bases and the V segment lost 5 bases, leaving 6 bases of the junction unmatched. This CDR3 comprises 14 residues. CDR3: CASSPGQDRYGYTF. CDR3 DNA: TGTGCCAGCAGCCCGGGACAGGATCGCTATGGCTACACCTTC.

CDR3 DNA: TGTGCCTGGAGTATCTGGGGAGCCTACGAGCAGTACTTC. Its translation is CAWSIWGAYEQYF. The genes are TRBV30 and TRBJ2-7, with D maybe TRBD2 (5 bases). Looked up from germline, CDR1 is GTSNPN and CDR2 is SVGIG (reference sequence). V lost 2 bases and J 2 bases, leaving 10 bases between the germline ends. CDR3 length: 13 residues.

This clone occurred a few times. The CDR3 coding sequence is TGTGCCACCAGCTCTCGCCCGGAAGCGGGGGACCAAGAGACCCAGTACTTC. Protein: CATSSRPEAGDQETQYF. The chain uses TRBV15 and TRBJ2-5; 8 bases are a match to TRBD2. Germline values: CDR1 LNHNV, CDR2 YYDKDF (reference sequence). Trimming took 5 bases from V and 0 from J; bases not matched to a gene: 11. This CDR3 spans 17 amino acids. Supplemented by reference TRBV15 and TRBJ2-5, the full variable domain reads DAMVIQNPRYQVTQFGKPVTLSCSQTLNHNVMYWYQQKSSQAPKLLFHYYDKDFNNEADTPDNFQSRRPNTSFCFLDIRSPGLGDTAMYLCATSSRPEAGDQETQYFGPGTRLLVL.

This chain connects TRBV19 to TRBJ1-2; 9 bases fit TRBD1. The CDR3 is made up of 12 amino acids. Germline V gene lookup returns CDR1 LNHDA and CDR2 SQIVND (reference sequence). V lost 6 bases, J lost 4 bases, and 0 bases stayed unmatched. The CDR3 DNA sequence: TGTGCCAGTAGACAGGGGGCCTATGGCTACACCTTC. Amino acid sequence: CASRQGAYGYTF.

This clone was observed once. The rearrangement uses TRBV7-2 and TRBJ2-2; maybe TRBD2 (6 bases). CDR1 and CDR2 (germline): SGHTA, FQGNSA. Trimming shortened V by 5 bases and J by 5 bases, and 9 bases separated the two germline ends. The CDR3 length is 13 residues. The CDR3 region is CASSQGTTGELFF. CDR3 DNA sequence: TGTGCCAGCAGCCAAGGGACTACCGGGGAGCTGTTTTTT.

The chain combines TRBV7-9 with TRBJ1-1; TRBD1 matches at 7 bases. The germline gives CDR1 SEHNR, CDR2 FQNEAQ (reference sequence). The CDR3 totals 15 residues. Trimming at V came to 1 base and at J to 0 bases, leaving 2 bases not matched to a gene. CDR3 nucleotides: TGTGCCAGCAGCTTAGGGGACAGCATGAACACTGAAGCTTTCTTT. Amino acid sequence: CASSLGDSMNTEAFF.

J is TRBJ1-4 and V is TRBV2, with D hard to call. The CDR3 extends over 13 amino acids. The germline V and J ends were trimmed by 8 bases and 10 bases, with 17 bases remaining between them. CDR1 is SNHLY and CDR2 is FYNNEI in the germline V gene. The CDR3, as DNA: TGTGCCAGCGTGCCCGATGCATCGGGAAAACTGTTTTTT. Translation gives CASVPDASGKLFF.

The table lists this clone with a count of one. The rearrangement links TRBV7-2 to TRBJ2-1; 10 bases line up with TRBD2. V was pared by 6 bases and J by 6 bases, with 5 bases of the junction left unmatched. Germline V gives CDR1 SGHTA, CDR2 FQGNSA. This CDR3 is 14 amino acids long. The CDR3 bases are TGTGCCAGCAGGGCGAGCGGGAGGGCCAATGAGCAGTTCTTC. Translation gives CASRASGRANEQFF.

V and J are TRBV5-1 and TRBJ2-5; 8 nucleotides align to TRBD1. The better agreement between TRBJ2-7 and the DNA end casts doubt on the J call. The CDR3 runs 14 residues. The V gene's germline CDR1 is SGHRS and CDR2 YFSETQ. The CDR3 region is CASSPGQDLGEQYF. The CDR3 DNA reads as TGCGCCAGCAGCCCGGGACAGGATTTAGGCGAGCAGTACTTC.

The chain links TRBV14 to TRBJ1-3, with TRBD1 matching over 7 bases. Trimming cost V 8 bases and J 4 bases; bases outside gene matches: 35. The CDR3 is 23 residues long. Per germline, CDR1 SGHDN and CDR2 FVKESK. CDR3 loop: CASDPEGRERPRKQGGKGNTIYF. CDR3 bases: TGTGCCAGCGATCCAGAGGGCCGGGAAAGGCCGCGCAAGCAGGGGGGTAAGGGAAACACCATATATTTT. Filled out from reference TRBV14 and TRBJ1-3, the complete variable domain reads EAGVTQFPSHSVIEKGQTVTLRCDPISGHDNLYWYRRVMGKEIKFLLHFVKESKQDESGMPNNRFLAERTGGTYSTLKVQPAELEDSGVYFCASDPEGRERPRKQGGKGNTIYFGEGSWLTVV.

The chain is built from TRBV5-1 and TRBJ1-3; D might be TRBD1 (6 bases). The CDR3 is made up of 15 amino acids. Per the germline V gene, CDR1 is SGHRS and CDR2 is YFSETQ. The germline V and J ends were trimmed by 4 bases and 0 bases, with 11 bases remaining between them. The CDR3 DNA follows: TGCGCCAGCAGCATAGACAGGCCCTCTGGAAACACCATATATTTT. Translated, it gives CASSIDRPSGNTIYF.

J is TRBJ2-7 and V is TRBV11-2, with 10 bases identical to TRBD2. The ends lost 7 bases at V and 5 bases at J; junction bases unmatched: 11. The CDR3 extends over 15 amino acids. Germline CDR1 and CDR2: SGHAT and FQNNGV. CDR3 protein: CASTHSSLAGDEQYF. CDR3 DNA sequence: TGTGCCAGCACCCATAGCAGTCTAGCGGGGGACGAGCAGTACTTC.

DNA of the CDR3: TGTGCCAGCTCACCGGAGGGTAATCAGCCCCAGCATTTT. This codes for CASSPEGNQPQHF. This chain links TRBV18 with TRBJ1-5; D unresolved. V was shortened by 3 bases and J by 4 bases, with 7 bases between the two germline ends. There are 13 residues in the CDR3. CDR1 is KGHSH, CDR2 LQKENI, per germline.